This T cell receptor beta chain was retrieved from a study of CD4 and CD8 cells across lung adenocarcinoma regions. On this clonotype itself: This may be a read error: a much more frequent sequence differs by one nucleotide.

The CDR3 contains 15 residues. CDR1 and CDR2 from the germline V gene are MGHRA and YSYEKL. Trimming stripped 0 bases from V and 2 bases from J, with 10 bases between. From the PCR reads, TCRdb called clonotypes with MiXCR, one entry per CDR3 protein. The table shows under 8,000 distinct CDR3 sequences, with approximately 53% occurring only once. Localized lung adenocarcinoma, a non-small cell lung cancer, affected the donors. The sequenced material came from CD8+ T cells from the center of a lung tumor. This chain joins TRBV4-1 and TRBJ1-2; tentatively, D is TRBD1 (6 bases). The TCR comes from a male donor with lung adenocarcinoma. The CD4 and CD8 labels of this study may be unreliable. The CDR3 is CASSQDSGGNYGYTF. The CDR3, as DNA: TGCGCCAGCAGCCAAGATTCGGGGGGCAACTATGGCTACACCTTC.